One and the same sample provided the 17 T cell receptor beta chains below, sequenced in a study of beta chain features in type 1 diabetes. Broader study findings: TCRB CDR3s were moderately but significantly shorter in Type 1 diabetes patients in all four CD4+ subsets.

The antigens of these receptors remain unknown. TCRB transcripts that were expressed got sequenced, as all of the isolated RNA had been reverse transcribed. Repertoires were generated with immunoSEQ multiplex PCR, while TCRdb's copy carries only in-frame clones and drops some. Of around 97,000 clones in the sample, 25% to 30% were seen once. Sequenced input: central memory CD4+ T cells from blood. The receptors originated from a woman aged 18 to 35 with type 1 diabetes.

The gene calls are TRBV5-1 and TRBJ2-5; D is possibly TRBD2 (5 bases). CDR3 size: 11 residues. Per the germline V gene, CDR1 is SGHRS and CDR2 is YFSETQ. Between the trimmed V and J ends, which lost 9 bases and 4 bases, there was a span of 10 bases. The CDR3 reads CATTSGETQYF. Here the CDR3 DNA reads TGCGCCACCACCAGCGGAGAGACCCAGTACTTC.

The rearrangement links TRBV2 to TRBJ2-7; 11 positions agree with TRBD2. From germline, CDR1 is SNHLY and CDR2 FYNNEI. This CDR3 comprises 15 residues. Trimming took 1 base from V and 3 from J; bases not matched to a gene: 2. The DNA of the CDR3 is TGTGCCAGCAGTGAAGGGCTAGCGGGAGGCTACGAGCAGTACGTC. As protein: CASSEGLAGGYEQYV.

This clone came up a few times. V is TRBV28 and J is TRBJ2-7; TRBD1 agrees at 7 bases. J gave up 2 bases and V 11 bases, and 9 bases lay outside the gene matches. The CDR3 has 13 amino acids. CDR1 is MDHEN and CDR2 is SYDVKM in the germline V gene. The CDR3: CADKMRGPYEQYF. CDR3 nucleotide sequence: TGTGCCGATAAAATGAGGGGGCCCTACGAGCAGTACTTC.

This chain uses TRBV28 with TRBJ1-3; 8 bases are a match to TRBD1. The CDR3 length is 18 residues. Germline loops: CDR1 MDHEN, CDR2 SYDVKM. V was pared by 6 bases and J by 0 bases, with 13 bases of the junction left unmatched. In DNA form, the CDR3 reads TGTGCCAGCAGCTTAGCAAGGACAGGGACGAGCTCTGGAAACACCATATATTTT. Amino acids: CASSLARTGTSSGNTIYF.

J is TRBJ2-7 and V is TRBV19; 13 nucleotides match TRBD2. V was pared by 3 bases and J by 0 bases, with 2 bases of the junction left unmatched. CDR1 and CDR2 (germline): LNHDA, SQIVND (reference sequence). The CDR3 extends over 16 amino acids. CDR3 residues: CASSMRTSGSSYEQYF. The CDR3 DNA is TGTGCCAGTAGTATGCGGACTAGCGGGAGCTCCTACGAGCAGTACTTC. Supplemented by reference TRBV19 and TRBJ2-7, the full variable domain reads DGGITQSPKYLFRKEGQNVTLSCEQNLNHDAMYWYRQDPGQGLRLIYYSQIVNDFQKGDIAEGYSVSREKKESFPLTVTSAQKNPTAFYLCASSMRTSGSSYEQYFGPGTRLTVT.

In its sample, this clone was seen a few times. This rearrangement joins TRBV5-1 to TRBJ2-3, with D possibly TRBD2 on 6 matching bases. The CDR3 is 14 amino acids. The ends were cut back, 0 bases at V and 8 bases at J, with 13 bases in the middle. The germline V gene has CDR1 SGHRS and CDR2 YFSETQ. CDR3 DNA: TGCGCCAGCAGCTTGGCGAGTTACGGGAGTACGCAGTATTTT. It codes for CASSLASYGSTQYF.

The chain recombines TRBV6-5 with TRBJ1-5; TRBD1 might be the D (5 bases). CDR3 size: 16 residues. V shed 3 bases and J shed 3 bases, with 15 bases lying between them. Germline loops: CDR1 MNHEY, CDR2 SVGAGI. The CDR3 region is CASSYKAGSLNQPQHF. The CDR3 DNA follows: TGTGCCAGCAGTTATAAGGCAGGGTCCCTCAATCAGCCCCAGCATTTT.

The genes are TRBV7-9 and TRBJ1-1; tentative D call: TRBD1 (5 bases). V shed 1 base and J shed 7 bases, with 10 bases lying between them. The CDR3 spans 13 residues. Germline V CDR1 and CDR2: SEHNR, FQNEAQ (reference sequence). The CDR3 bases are TGTGCCAGCAGCTTAGGGGTGGGGCGTGAAGCTTTCTTT. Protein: CASSLGVGREAFF.

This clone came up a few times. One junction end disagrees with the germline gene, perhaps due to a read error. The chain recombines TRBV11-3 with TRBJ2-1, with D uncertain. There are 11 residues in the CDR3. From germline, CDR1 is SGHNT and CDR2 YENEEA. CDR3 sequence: CASSLNSPRVF. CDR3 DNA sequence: TGTGCCAGCAGCCTAAATAGCCCACGGGTCTTC.

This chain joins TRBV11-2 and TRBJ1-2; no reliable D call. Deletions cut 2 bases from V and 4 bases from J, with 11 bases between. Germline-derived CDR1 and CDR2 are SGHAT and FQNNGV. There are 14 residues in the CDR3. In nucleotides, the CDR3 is TGTGCCAGCAGCTTATCGGAGGGTAGCTATGGCTACACCTTC. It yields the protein CASSLSEGSYGYTF.

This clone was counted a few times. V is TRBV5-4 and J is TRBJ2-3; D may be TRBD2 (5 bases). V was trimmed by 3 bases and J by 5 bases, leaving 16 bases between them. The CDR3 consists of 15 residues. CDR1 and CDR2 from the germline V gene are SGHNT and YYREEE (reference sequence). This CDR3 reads CASSYREGKGDTQYF. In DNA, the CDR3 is TGTGCCAGCAGCTACCGGGAAGGGAAGGGAGATACGCAGTATTTT.

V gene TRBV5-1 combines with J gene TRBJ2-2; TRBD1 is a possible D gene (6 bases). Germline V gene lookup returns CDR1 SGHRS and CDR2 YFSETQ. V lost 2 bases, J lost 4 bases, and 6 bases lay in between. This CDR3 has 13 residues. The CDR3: CASSLGGTGELFF. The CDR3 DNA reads TGCGCCAGCAGCTTAGGGGGCACCGGGGAGCTGTTTTTT. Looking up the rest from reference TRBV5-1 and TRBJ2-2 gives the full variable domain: KAGVTQTPRYLIKTRGQQVTLSCSPISGHRSVSWYQQTPGQGLQFLFEYFSETQRNKGNFPGRFSGRQFSNSRSEMNVSTLELGDSALYLCASSLGGTGELFFGEGSRLTVL.

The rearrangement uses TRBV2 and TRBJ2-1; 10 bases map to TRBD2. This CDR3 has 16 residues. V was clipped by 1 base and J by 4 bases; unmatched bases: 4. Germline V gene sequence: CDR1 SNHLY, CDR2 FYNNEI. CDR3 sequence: CASSEEVLAGYNEQFF. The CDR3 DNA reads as TGTGCCAGCAGTGAAGAGGTACTAGCGGGGTACAATGAGCAGTTCTTC.

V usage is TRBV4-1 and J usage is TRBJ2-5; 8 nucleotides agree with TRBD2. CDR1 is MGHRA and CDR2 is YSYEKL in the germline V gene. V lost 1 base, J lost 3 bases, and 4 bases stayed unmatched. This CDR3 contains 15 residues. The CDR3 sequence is CASSQGTLAEETQYF. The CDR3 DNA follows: TGCGCCAGCAGCCAAGGTACACTAGCGGAAGAGACCCAGTACTTC.

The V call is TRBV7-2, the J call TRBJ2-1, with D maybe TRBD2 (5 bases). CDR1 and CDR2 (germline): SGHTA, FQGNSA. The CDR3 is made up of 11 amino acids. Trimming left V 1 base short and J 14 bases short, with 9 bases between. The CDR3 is CASSLDSDKFF. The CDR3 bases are TGTGCCAGCAGCTTAGATAGCGATAAGTTCTTC.

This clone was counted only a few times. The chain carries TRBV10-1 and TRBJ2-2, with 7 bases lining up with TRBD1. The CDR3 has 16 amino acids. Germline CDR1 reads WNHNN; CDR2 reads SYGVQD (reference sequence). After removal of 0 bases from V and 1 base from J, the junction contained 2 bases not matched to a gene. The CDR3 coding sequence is TGCGCCAGCAGTGAGTCGGCAGGGGGGAACACCGGGGAGCTGTTTTTT. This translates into CASSESAGGNTGELFF.

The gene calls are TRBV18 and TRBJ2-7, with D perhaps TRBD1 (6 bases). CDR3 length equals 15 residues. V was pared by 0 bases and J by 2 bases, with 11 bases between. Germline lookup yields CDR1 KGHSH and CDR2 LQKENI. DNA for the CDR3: TGTGCCAGCTCACCACCCGCAGGGGCGCCCTACGAGCAGTACTTC. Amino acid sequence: CASSPPAGAPYEQYF. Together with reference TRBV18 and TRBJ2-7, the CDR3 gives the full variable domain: NAGVMQNPRHLVRRRGQEARLRCSPMKGHSHVYWYRQLPEEGLKFMVYLQKENIIDESGMPKERFSAEFPKEGPSILRIQQVVRGDSAAYFCASSPPAGAPYEQYFGPGTRLTVT.